The present T cell receptor (beta chain) was sequenced within a study of blood T cell repertoires in COVID-19. Study information: The study drew acute and convalescent COVID-19 samples from the United States, Italy and Spain.

Authors' methods: Nucleated cell counts were estimated from reference gene primer amplification. Produced via immunoSEQ multiplex PCR; TCRdb's table is partial and in-frame only. D and trimming come from the DNA, and the V and J calls and clone size come from that table. The sample has about 120,000 clones, around four fifths seen once. With 5 bases clipped from V and 0 bases from J, the junction kept 6 bases outside the gene matches. This CDR3 has 17 residues. Germline CDR1 reads LNHDA; CDR2 reads SQIVND (reference sequence). The sample holds one count of this clone. Sequenced input: peripheral blood. This chain joins TRBV19 and TRBJ2-7; the match to TRBD2 covers 14 bases. The sequence came from an elderly man with active or convalescent COVID-19. The CDR3 sequence is CASSRGTSGGLSYEQYF. CDR3 DNA: TGTGCCAGTAGTCGAGGGACTAGCGGGGGCCTCTCCTACGAGCAGTACTTC.